This section outlines one T cell receptor (beta chain) sequence together with its context. Its antigen is not identified. Every donor was a healthy person donating bone marrow. The PCR employed 60 Vbeta primers together with 13 Jbeta primers. Sequencing was performed with immunoSEQ multiplex PCR; in TCRdb, only in-frame clones are kept and a portion is missing. This listing includes 100,000 to 150,000 clones. CDR1 and CDR2 from the germline V gene are SGHVS and FNYEAQ. CDR3 size: 13 residues. After removal of 3 bases from V and 3 bases from J, the junction contained 1 base not matched to a gene. This specimen belongs to a study of cytomegalovirus exposure and HLA in healthy donors. Regarding the study as a whole: Apparent HLA restriction characterized most CMV-associated TCR beta chains in a later analysis. In a later analysis, TCR association rates varied by HLA locus: DRB1 most, HLA-C fewest.

This sequence joins TRBV7-6 and TRBJ1-1; 7 nucleotides agree with TRBD1. The sequencing input was PBMCs. The clonotype was recovered from a man aged 18 to 35 in good health and CMV-seronegative. The CDR3 bases are TGTGCCAGCAGCTTGGGACAGTACACTGAAGCTTTCTTT. It encodes CASSLGQYTEAFF.